This T cell receptor beta chain was documented in a study of human T cells and chemical hapten exposure. Study background: Read at 6 days, the patch tests placed 0.01% DPC on the upper back.

Using its own MiXCR run on the RACE reads, TCRdb lists one record per CDR3 protein. The sample holds some 84,000 distinct CDR3 sequences, 7.5% to 9.5% seen once. Time point described: pre-sensitization, week 0. Treatment described: therapeutic diphenylcyclopropenone sensitization with weekly scalp DPC. This clonotype was sampled from a man in his forties or fifties with alopecia areata. Some clones in this sample may be carry-over from other donors' samples. This sample comprised whole blood, obtained in connection with sensitization to the hapten diphenylcyclopropenone (DPC).

In nucleotides, the CDR3 is TGTGCCAGCAGTTTATCGACGGCGGGACGCACCTACGAGCAGTACTTC. Translating it yields CASSLSTAGRTYEQYF. The genes are TRBV28 and TRBJ2-7; D may be TRBD2 (6 bases). Trimming pared 1 base from V and 2 bases from J, leaving 15 bases between. Germline V lookup: CDR1 MDHEN, CDR2 SYDVKM. CDR3 size: 16 residues.